Here is one T cell receptor beta chain with its context. What it binds is not known. Vbeta (60) and Jbeta (13) primers were used in the PCR. The method was immunoSEQ multiplex PCR; TCRdb's version includes in-frame clones alone and lacks a portion of them. The table records approximately 110,000 clones, roughly 71% of them present only once. This entry is derived from a study of cytomegalovirus exposure and HLA in healthy donors. Study details: When 398 donors were genotyped, about 81% of them were found to fall in the Caucasian-associated ancestry cluster.

General study results and limits: The authors listed over 150 TCR beta chains as cytomegalovirus-associated. The majority of TCR sequences were rare, yet some public TCRs appeared in many donors. Later analysis identified about 17,000 TCR beta sequences associated with HLA alleles, using a false discovery rate threshold of 0.05.

The CDR3 covers 14 residues. Trimming took 0 bases from V and 5 from J, leaving 14 bases between them. Germline CDR1 is GTSNPN and CDR2 is SVGIG (reference sequence). Sequenced: PBMCs. The source is a man aged 40-49 years in good health and CMV-seropositive. The chain has TRBV30 and TRBJ2-7; the D gene is possibly TRBD2 (7 bases). The CDR3 DNA is TGTGCCTGGAGTGTAGGAGGGGGAGGGGACGAGCAGTACTTC. It encodes CAWSVGGGGDEQYF.